Listed here are 25 T cell receptor beta chains from one sample, sequenced in a study of T cells after yellow fever vaccination (dated by TCRdb to between 2018 and 2021). The sample's treatment or condition label, decoded: live attenuated yellow fever vaccine strain. The library was produced with 5' RACE. Sequencing used an Illumina HiSeq 2500. TCRdb redid the processing of the public reads, applying fastp at Q25 and MiXCR, and retained in-frame beta chains. Every entry covers one CDR3 protein and lists the most common genes and DNA from its rows. The sample data list nearly 550,000 distinct CDR3 sequences, and less than 20% of these were observed just once. 14% of the sample is in the top ten clones. The source was PBMCs, collected 15 days after the yellow fever booster vaccination. These receptors were obtained from a man younger than 40 who received the YFV17D yellow fever vaccine.

There are a few counts of this clonotype. J is TRBJ1-2 and V is TRBV6-5; D might be TRBD1 (5 bases). The ends were cut back, 0 bases at V and 5 bases at J, with 10 bases in the middle. Germline loops: CDR1 MNHEY, CDR2 SVGAGI. The length of the CDR3 is 14 residues. Here the CDR3 reads CASSYSAGPYGYTF. The CDR3 DNA follows: TGTGCCAGCAGTTACTCTGCAGGGCCATATGGCTACACCTTC.

This clonotype was recorded a few times. This chain connects TRBV12-3 or TRBV12-4 to TRBJ1-2, with D perhaps TRBD1 (6 bases). There are 12 residues in the CDR3. Trimming took off 4 bases at V and 8 bases at J, with 11 bases between the two ends. The chain's CDR3 is CASSSTGAGYTF. CDR3 coding DNA: TGTGCCAGCAGTTCGACAGGTGCAGGCTACACCTTC.

Comment on this clonotype: At one boundary the junction diverges from the germline segment, which might be a read error. The V and J genes are TRBV7-7 and TRBJ2-1, with a tentative D call TRBD2 (5 bases). This CDR3 region has 13 residues. CDR1 and CDR2 from the germline V gene are SSHAT and FNYEAQ (reference sequence). The CDR3 nucleotides read TGTGCTAGCAGTCTGGACTGGGACAATGAGCAGTTCTTC. Translation gives CASSLDWDNEQFF.

The CDR3, as DNA: TGCAGCGTTGAAGAAGGGACTAGCGGGAGTTATGAGACCCAGTACTTC. This codes for CSVEEGTSGSYETQYF. V is TRBV29-1 and J is TRBJ2-5; 14 bases align to TRBD2. The length of the CDR3 is 16 residues. Germline CDR1 is SQVTM and CDR2 is ANQGSEA. The ends lost 0 bases at V and 5 bases at J; junction bases unmatched: 5.

The table lists this clonotype with many counts. The chain couples TRBV11-2 to TRBJ2-3; no clear D gene. The CDR3 is 17 amino acids. Germline lookup yields CDR1 SGHAT and CDR2 FQNNGV. Trimming took off 4 bases at V and 3 bases at J, with 20 bases between the two ends. CDR3 residues: CASSSANRWMATDTQYF. The CDR3, as DNA: TGTGCCAGCAGCTCGGCCAACCGGTGGATGGCGACAGATACGCAGTATTTT.

This chain connects TRBV7-2 to TRBJ1-4; D is ambiguous. The V and J ends lost 1 base and 8 bases respectively, with 8 bases between them. This CDR3 is 13 amino acids long. CDR1 is SGHTA and CDR2 is FQGNSA in the germline V gene. CDR3 sequence (DNA): TGTGCCAGCAGCTTAGGGCAGGTAGAAAAACTGTTTTTT. Its protein product is CASSLGQVEKLFF.

V gene TRBV27 combines with J gene TRBJ2-7; D remains unclear. CDR3 length equals 14 residues. Trimming shortened V by 8 bases and J by 0 bases, and 14 bases separated the two germline ends. CDR1 and CDR2 (germline): MNHEY, SMNVEV (reference sequence). The CDR3 protein is CASAPRASSYEQYF. For the CDR3, the DNA is TGTGCCAGCGCCCCAAGAGCGAGCTCCTACGAGCAGTACTTC.

This clonotype was counted between two and nine times. V gene TRBV5-1 combines with J gene TRBJ2-5, with 8 bases matching TRBD2. This CDR3 spans 13 amino acids. CDR1 is SGHRS, CDR2 YFSETQ, per germline. Germline trimming cut 5 bases from V and 7 bases from J; bases unmatched to any gene: 7. CDR3 nucleotide sequence: TGCGCCAGCAGTTCCGGACGGGAGGGGACCCAGTACTTC. Its protein is CASSSGREGTQYF.

This clonotype has a handful of counts. The V call is TRBV6-2 or TRBV6-3, the J call TRBJ1-6, with D tentatively TRBD1 (5 bases). The CDR3 has 15 amino acids. Looked up from germline, CDR1 is MNHEY and CDR2 is SVGEGT. V shed 6 bases and J shed 5 bases, with 14 bases lying between them. CDR3 sequence reads: CASREPGPDNSPLHF. As DNA, the CDR3 is TGTGCCAGCAGAGAACCGGGACCCGATAATTCACCCCTCCACTTT.

This chain links TRBV7-9 with TRBJ2-2; the D is unclear. Trimming cost V 9 bases and J 2 bases, with 16 bases left between them. The CDR3 sequence is 15 residues long. Germline CDR1 and CDR2: SEHNR and FQNEAQ (reference sequence). CDR3 region: CASNSGPSNTGELFF. CDR3 nucleotide sequence: TGTGCCAGTAACTCGGGCCCCTCCAACACCGGGGAGCTGTTTTTT.

The J gene is TRBJ1-3, the V gene TRBV7-9; D call uncertain. The germline V and J ends were trimmed by 7 bases and 4 bases, with 11 bases remaining between them. The CDR3 length is 13 residues. CDR1 and CDR2 (germline): SEHNR, FQNEAQ (reference sequence). CDR3 DNA sequence: TGTGCCAGCATAGCGGGCGGAGGAAACACCATATATTTT. Its translation is CASIAGGGNTIYF.

The V gene is TRBV23-1, the J gene TRBJ2-3, with D perhaps TRBD2 (6 bases). TRBV23-1 belongs to the ORF category, with a function that is uncertain. V was clipped by 3 bases and J by 7 bases, with 14 bases between them. The CDR3 sequence is 14 residues long. CDR3: CASSHPGTGNTQYF. The CDR3 DNA reads as TGCGCCAGCAGTCACCCTGGGACTGGTAATACGCAGTATTTT.

The chain links TRBV18 to TRBJ2-3; D might be TRBD2 (5 bases). This CDR3 is 14 amino acids long. Trimming removed 0 bases at V and 5 bases at J, with 9 bases between. Germline CDR1 reads KGHSH; CDR2 reads LQKENI. The CDR3 loop is CASSPPRDQDTQYF. CDR3 sequence (DNA): TGTGCCAGCTCACCACCACGGGATCAAGATACGCAGTATTTT.

This clonotype was detected many times. The chain joins TRBV5-4 to TRBJ2-5; no reliable D call. Germline CDR1 SGHNT, CDR2 YYREEE (reference sequence). The CDR3 spans 14 residues. V was clipped by 0 bases and J by 4 bases, with 10 bases between them. In nucleotides, the CDR3 is TGTGCCAGCAGCTTGGTCGGTGGTGGAGAGACCCAGTACTTC. Translation gives CASSLVGGGETQYF.

This clonotype was detected a few times. CDR3 amino acids: CAWSPGTGRGQFF. The CDR3 region has the DNA TGTGCCTGGAGCCCAGGGACAGGACGGGGGCAGTTCTTC. This chain links TRBV30 with TRBJ2-1; 8 bases are shared with TRBD1. The germline V gene has CDR1 GTSNPN and CDR2 SVGIG (reference sequence). V shed 3 bases and J 12 bases; nucleotides not matched to a gene: 10. The CDR3 spans 13 residues. The whole variable domain, filled in from reference TRBV30 and TRBJ2-1, reads SQTIHQWPATLVQPVGSPLSLECTVEGTSNPNLYWYRQAAGRGLQLLFYSVGIGQISSEVPQNLSASRPQDRQFILSSKKLLLSDSGFYLCAWSPGTGRGQFFGPGTRLTVL.

J is TRBJ2-1 and V is TRBV5-4; TRBD2 matches 14 bases. This CDR3 is 19 amino acids long. The germline CDR1 and CDR2 sequences are SGHNT and YYREEE (reference sequence). V lost 2 bases to trimming and J lost 9 bases; unmatched junction nucleotides: 16. The CDR3 DNA reads as TGTGCCAGCAGCTTCGACGGCGAGGGACTAGCGGGAGTGGAGGGTGAGCAGTTCTTC. Its protein is CASSFDGEGLAGVEGEQFF.

The chain carries TRBV7-9 and TRBJ1-1, with D maybe TRBD1 (5 bases). CDR1 is SEHNR and CDR2 is FQNEAQ in the germline V gene (reference sequence). The CDR3 consists of 16 residues. Trimming removed 0 bases at V and 1 base at J, with 12 bases between. CDR3: CASSLAPGPGNTEAFF. The CDR3 DNA sequence: TGTGCCAGCAGCTTAGCGCCGGGACCTGGGAACACTGAAGCTTTCTTT.

The rearrangement uses TRBV7-6 and TRBJ2-7; D is unresolved. V lost 4 bases, J lost 6 bases, and 16 bases lay in between. The CDR3 consists of 14 residues. Germline assignment: CDR1 SGHVS and CDR2 FNYEAQ. CDR3 protein: CASSSVGVASEQYF. The CDR3 DNA reads TGTGCCAGCAGCTCGGTTGGGGTGGCCTCCGAGCAGTACTTC.

This chain joins TRBV12-3 or TRBV12-4 and TRBJ1-4; tentatively, D is TRBD1 (5 bases). V gave up 8 bases and J gave up 0 bases, with 22 bases separating them. The CDR3 contains 18 residues. Written as DNA, the CDR3 is TGTGCCAGCGGGGGGAGGAATGGGGGTCCGGCAACTAATGAAAAACTGTTTTTT. This translates into CASGGRNGGPATNEKLFF.

This clonotype was seen many times. The chain is built from TRBV7-2 and TRBJ2-7, with 11 bases that match TRBD2. Germline V CDR1 and CDR2: SGHTA, FQGNSA. The length of the CDR3 is 15 residues. V lost 1 base and J lost 3; bases outside the gene matches: 2. The CDR3 nucleotides are TGTGCCAGCAGCTTAGGACTAGCGGGAAACTACGAGCAGTACTTC. It specifies CASSLGLAGNYEQYF.

This clonotype was found a few times. This chain joins TRBV12-3 or TRBV12-4 and TRBJ1-2, with 8 bases identical to TRBD1. The CDR3 is 15 residues long. Losses at the gene ends were 5 bases for V and 3 bases for J; bases not matched to a gene: 8. The CDR3: CASSGQGVLHYGYTF. Here the CDR3 DNA reads TGTGCCAGCAGTGGACAGGGCGTGCTCCACTATGGCTACACCTTC.

This clonotype was counted between two and nine times. The rearrangement uses TRBV20-1 and TRBJ2-3, with no clear D. CDR3 length: 14 residues. V was pared by 5 bases and J by 2 bases, with 14 bases between. The germline V gene has CDR1 DFQATT and CDR2 SNEGSKA (reference sequence). The CDR3 here is CSALANHYTDTQYF. CDR3 DNA: TGCAGTGCTCTCGCAAACCACTACACAGATACGCAGTATTTT.

This rearrangement joins TRBV6-1 to TRBJ2-1; maybe TRBD2 (5 bases). Germline V gene sequence: CDR1 MNHNS, CDR2 SASEGT. The germline V and J ends were trimmed by 6 bases and 9 bases, with 21 bases remaining between them. The CDR3 sequence is 15 residues long. The CDR3 coding sequence is TGTGCCAGCAGGCGCTTAGAGGTCGGGAACACTGAGCAGTTCTTC. The encoded protein is CASRRLEVGNTEQFF.

This clonotype was recorded a few times. The chain uses TRBV12-3 or TRBV12-4 and TRBJ2-2; D not resolved. The V end was cut by 3 bases, the J end by 7 bases, with 6 bases between. This CDR3 region has 12 residues. CDR3 DNA sequence: TGTGCCAGCAGTTTCAATGGCGGGGAGCTGTTTTTT. Its protein product is CASSFNGGELFF.

CDR3 amino acids: CASSTWTGGTDTQYF. The DNA of the CDR3 is TGTGCCAGCAGCACGTGGACAGGAGGCACAGATACGCAGTATTTT. The chain has TRBV7-6 and TRBJ2-3; 7 bases fit TRBD1. CDR1 and CDR2 from the germline V gene are SGHVS and FNYEAQ. Trimming removed 5 bases from V and 1 base from J; junction bases left unmatched: 6. The CDR3 totals 15 residues.